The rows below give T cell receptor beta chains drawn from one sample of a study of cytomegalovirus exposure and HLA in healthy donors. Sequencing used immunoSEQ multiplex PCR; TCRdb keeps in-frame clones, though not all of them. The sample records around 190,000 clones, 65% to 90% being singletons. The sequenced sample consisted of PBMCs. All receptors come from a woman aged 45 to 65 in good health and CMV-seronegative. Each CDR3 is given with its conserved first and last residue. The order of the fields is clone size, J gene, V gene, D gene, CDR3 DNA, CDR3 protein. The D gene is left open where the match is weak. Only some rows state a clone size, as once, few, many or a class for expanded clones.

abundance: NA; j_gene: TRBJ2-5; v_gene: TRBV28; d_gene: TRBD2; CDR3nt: TGTGCCAGCAGTTTTGGCGGGAGGGCCGATCAGTACTTC; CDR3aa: CASSFGGRADQYF
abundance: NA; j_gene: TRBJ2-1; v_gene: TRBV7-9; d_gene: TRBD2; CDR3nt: TGTGCCAGCAGCCCCACCCCGGGACTAGCGGGAGCCTACAATGAGCAGTTCTTC; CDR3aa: CASSPTPGLAGAYNEQFF
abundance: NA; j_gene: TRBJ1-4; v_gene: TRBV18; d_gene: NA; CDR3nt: TGTGCCAGCTCATCGCAACAGGCGCCTAATGAAAAACTGTTTTTT; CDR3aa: CASSSQQAPNEKLFF
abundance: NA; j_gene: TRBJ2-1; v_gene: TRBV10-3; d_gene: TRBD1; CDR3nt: TGTGCCATCAGTGAGTCGAAAGGACAGGGAAATAATGAGCAGTTCTTC; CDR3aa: CAISESKGQGNNEQFF
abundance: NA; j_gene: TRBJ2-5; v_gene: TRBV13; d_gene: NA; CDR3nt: TGTGCCAGCAGCCCCCGGAGTTTAGAGACCCAGTACTTC; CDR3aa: CASSPRSLETQYF
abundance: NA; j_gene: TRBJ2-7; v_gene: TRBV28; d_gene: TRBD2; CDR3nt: TGTGCCAGCAGTTACTCTAGCGGGAGGTTGAACGAGCAGTACTTC; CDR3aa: CASSYSSGRLNEQYF
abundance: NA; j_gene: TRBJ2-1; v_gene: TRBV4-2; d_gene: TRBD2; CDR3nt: TGTGCCAGCAGCCAAGAACAGCGGGAAGGGAATGAGCAGTTCTTC; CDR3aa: CASSQEQREGNEQFF
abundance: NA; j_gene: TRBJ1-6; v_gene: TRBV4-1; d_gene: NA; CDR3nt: TGCGCCAGCAGCCAACCACTGGCGGCCCGTTATGGTTCACCCCTCCACTTT; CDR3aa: CASSQPLAARYGSPLHF
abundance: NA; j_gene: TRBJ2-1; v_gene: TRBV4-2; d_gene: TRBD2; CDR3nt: TGTGCCAGCAGCCAAGTGGTAGCGGGAGGGCACAATGAGCAGTTCTTC; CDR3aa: CASSQVVAGGHNEQFF
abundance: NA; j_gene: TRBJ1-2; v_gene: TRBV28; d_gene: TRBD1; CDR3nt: TGTGCCAGCAGTTGGAACGACAGGGCTTATGGCTACACCTTC; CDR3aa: CASSWNDRAYGYTF
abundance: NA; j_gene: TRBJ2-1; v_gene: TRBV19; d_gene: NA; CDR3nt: TGTGCCAGTACTAAGGGAGCCTACAATGAGCAGTTCTTC; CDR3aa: CASTKGAYNEQFF
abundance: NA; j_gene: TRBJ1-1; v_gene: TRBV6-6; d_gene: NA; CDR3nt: TGTGCCAGCAGTCCCCAGGGGATTACTGAAGCTTTCTTT; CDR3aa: CASSPQGITEAFF
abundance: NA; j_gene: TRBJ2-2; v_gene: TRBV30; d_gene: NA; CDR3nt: TGTGCCTGGAGTGCGGGGACTCCTCCGGGGGAGCTGTTTTTT; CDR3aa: CAWSAGTPPGELFF
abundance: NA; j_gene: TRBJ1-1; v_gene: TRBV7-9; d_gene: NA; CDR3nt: TGTTCCAGCAGCTTAGGCAGTGAAGCTTTCTTT; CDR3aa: CSSSLGSEAFF
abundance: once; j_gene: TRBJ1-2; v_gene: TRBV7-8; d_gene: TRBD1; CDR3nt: TGTGCCAGCAGCCCAGGGACAGACCGTTATGGCTACACCTTC; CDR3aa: CASSPGTDRYGYTF
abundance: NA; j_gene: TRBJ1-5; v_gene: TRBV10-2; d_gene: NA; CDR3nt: TGCGCCAGCGGGGCGTTTGGACCGTTTAGCAATCAGCCCCAGCATTTT; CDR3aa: CASGAFGPFSNQPQHF
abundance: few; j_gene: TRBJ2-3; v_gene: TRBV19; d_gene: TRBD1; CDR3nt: TGTGCCAGTAGTAGAGGACAGGGTGGCTGGACAGATACGCAGTATTTT; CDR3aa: CASSRGQGGWTDTQYF
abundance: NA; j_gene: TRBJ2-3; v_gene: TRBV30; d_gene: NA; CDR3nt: TGTGCCTGGAGTGTGAGCGGTTTATCAGATACGCAGTATTTT; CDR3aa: CAWSVSGLSDTQYF
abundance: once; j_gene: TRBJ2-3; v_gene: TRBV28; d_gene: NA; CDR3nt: TGTGCCAGCAGTTTAGCGACAGCAGGCACAGATACGCAGTATTTT; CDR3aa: CASSLATAGTDTQYF
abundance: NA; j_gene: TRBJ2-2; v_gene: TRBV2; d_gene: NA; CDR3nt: TGTGCCAGCAGTTCCACAGCAACCGGGGAGCTGTTTTTT; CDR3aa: CASSSTATGELFF
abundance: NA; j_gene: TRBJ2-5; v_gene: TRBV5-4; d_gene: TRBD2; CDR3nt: TGTGCCAGCAGCCAGGAGCGGGAGTCGAGGAAGACCCAGTACTTC; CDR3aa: CASSQERESRKTQYF
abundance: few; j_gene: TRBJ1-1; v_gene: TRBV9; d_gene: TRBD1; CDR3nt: TGTGCCAGCAGCGCGACAGGGGGCTTTAACACTGAAGCTTTCTTT; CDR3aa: CASSATGGFNTEAFF